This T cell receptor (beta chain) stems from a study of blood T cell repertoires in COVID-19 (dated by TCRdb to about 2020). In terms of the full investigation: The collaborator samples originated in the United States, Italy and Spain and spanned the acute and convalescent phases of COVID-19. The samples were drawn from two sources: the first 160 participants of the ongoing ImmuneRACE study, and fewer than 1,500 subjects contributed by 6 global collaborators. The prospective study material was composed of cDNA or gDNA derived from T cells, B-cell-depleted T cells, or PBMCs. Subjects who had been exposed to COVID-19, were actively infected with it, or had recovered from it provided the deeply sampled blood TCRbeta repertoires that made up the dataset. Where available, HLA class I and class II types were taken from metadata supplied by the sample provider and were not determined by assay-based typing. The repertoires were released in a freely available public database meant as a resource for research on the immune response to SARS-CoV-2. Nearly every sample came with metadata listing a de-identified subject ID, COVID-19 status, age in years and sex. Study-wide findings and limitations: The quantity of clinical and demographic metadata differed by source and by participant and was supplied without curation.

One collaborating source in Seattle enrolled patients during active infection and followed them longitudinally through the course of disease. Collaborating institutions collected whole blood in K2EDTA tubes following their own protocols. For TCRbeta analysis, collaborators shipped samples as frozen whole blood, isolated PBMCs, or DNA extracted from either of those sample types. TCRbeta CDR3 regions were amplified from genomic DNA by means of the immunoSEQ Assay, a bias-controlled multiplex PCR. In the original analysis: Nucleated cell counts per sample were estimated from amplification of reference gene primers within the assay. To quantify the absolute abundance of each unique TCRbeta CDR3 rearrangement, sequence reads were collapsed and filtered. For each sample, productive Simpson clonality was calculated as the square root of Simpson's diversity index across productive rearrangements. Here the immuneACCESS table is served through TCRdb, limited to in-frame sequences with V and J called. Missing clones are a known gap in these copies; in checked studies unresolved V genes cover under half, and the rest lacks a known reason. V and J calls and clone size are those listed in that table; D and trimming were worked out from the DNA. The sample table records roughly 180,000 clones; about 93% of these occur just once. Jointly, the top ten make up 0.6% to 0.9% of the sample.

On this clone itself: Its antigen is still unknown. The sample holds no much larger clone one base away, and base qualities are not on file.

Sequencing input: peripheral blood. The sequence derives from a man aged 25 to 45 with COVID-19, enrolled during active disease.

The DNA sequence is TGCGCCAGCAGCCAAGATCCAGGGCAGGACCCCTACAATGAGCAGTTCTTC. Translation gives CASSQDPGQDPYNEQFF. The rearrangement joined TRBV4-1 to TRBJ2-1; the D gene is perhaps TRBD1, from 5 matching bases. At the junction V is shortened by 0 bases and J by 2 bases, with 14 bases in between. CDR1 and CDR2, looked up from the germline V gene, are MGHRA and YSYEKL. Spanning cysteine to phenylalanine, the CDR3 consists of 17 amino acids. The only DNA kept is the CDR3, 51 bases in frame from the first base.